The clone carrying this T cell receptor beta chain showed up many times. What it binds is unknown. Naive CD4+ T cells were purified with Tregs depleted by CD25. Full-length variable regions came from constant-region reverse primers plus semi-nested Nested Universal Primer A PCR. TCRdb fed the 5' RACE reads into MiXCR, producing one record per CDR3 protein. The sample lists around 50,000 distinct CDR3 sequences; 17% were seen once. Regarding the study as a whole: Tumor memory CD4+ T cell TCR gene usage clustered with blood and lymph node memory CD4+ cells and lymph node naive CD4+ cells.

The CDR3 is 15 residues long. V gave up 1 base and J gave up 4 bases, with 14 bases separating them. Germline-derived CDR1 and CDR2 are SGHRS and YFSETQ. What was sequenced was naive CD4+ T cells sorted from blood. The sample's subset: naive CD4+ T cells, CD4+CD45RA+CD25-. The rearrangement links TRBV5-1 to TRBJ2-5, with D perhaps matching TRBD1 (6 bases). The clonotype comes from a female donor with breast cancer. Here the CDR3 DNA reads TGCGCCAGCAGCTTGACAGGGTACTCCTCAGAGACCCAGTACTTC. It is translated as CASSLTGYSSETQYF.